The source of this TCR beta chain is a study of identical twins. From the 5' RACE reads, TCRdb called clonotypes with MiXCR, one entry per CDR3 protein. The table has about 530,000 distinct CDR3 sequences, more than 20% seen once. This clonotype was detected only a few times. The sample was also linked to a second study, of yellow fever vaccine responses in identical twins.

Sequencing used CD4+ T cells sorted from blood. The sequence was collected from a woman younger than 35 in good health.

Here the CDR3 DNA reads TGTGCCAGCAGCACCCGACTAGCGGGAGCGGACGAGCAGTACTTC. Translated: CASSTRLAGADEQYF. The rearrangement links TRBV9 to TRBJ2-7, with TRBD2 matching over 12 bases. The CDR3 sequence is 15 residues long. Germline CDR1 and CDR2: SGDLS and YYNGEE. Unmatched junction bases numbered 7, after V lost 4 bases and J lost 5 bases.